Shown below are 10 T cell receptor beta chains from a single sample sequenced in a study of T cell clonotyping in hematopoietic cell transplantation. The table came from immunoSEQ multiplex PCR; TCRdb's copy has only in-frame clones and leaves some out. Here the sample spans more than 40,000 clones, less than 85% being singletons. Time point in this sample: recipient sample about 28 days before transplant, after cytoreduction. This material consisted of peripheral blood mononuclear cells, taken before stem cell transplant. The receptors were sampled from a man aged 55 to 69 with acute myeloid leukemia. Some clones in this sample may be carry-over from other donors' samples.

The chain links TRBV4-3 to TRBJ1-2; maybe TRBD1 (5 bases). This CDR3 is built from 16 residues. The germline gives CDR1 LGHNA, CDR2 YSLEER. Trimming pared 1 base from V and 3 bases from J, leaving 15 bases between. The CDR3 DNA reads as TGCGCCAGCAGCCAAGGCGGCAGGGACTACCACTATGGCTACACCTTC. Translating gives CASSQGGRDYHYGYTF.

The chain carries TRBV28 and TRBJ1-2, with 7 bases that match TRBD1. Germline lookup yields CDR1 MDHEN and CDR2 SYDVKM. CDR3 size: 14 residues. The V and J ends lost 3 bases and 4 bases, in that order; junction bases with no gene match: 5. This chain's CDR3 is CASSLLTGSYGYTF. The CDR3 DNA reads TGTGCCAGCAGTTTGCTGACAGGGTCCTATGGCTACACCTTC.

In DNA, the CDR3 is TGTGCCAGCAGCTTCCGGGACAGGGTACACAATGAGCAGTTCTTC. Translation: CASSFRDRVHNEQFF. This chain connects TRBV5-6 to TRBJ2-1; 9 bases are shared with TRBD1. This CDR3 region has 15 residues. Trimming removed 2 bases from V and 5 bases from J; junction bases left unmatched: 5. Looked up from germline, CDR1 is SGHDT and CDR2 is YYEEEE.

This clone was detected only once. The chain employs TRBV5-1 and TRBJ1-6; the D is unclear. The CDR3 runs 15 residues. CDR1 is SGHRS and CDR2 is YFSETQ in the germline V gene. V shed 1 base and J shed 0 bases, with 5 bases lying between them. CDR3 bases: TGCGCCAGCAGCTTGTCAGGCTCCTATAATTCACCCCTCCACTTT. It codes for CASSLSGSYNSPLHF.

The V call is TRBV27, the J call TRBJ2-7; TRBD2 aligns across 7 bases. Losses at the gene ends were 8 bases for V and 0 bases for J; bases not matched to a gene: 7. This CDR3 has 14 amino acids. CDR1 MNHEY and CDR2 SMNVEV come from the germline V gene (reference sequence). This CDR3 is CASGYRGVSYEQYF. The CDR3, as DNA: TGTGCCAGCGGCTATCGGGGGGTCTCCTACGAGCAGTACTTC.

The CDR3 coding sequence is TGTGCCAGCAGCGTAGAGTCGTTTAGCTCTGGGGCCAACGTCCTGACTTTC. It codes for CASSVESFSSGANVLTF. The V call is TRBV9, the J call TRBJ2-6, with D unresolved. Per germline, CDR1 SGDLS and CDR2 YYNGEE. Trimming took 0 bases from V and 0 from J, leaving 10 bases between them. The CDR3 is made up of 17 amino acids.

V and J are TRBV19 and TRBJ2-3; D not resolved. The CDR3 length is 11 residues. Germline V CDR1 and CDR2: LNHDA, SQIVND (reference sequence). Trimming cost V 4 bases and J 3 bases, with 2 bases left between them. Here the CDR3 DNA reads TGTGCCAGTAGTACAACAGATACGCAGTATTTT. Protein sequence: CASSTTDTQYF.

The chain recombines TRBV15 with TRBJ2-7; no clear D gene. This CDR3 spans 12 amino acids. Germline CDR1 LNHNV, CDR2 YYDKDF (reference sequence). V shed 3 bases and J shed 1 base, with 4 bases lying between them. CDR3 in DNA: TGTGCCACCAGCAGGGATTCCTACGAGCAGTACTTC. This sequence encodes CATSRDSYEQYF.

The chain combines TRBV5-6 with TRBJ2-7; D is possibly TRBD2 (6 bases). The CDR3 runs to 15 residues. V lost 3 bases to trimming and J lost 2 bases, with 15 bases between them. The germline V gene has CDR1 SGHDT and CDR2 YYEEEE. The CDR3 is CASSSAPPGAYEQYF. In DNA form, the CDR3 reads TGTGCCAGCAGCTCCGCGCCCCCGGGGGCCTACGAGCAGTACTTC.

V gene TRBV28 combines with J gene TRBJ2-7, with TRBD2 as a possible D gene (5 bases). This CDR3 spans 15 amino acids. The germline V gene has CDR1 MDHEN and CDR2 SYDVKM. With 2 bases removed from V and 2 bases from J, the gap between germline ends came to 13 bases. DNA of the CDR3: TGTGCCAGCAGTTTACTAACTCACGGGGCCTACGAGCAGTACTTC. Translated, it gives CASSLLTHGAYEQYF. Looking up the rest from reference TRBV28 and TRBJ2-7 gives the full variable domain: DVKVTQSSRYLVKRTGEKVFLECVQDMDHENMFWYRQDPGLGLRLIYFSYDVKMKEKGDIPEGYSVSREKKERFSLILESASTNQTSMYLCASSLLTHGAYEQYFGPGTRLTVT.